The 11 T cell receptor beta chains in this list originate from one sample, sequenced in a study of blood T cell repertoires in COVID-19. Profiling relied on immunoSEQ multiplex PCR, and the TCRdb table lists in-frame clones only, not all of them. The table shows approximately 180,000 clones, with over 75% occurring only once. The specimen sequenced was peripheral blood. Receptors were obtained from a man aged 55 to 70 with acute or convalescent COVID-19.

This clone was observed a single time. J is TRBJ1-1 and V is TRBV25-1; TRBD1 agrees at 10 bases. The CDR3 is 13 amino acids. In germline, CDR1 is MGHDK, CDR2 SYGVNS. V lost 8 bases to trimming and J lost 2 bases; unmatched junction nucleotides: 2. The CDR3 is CASQTGGNTEAFF. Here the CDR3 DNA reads TGTGCCAGCCAGACAGGGGGCAACACTGAAGCTTTCTTT.

The CDR3: CASSLRQGNTEAFF. The CDR3 nucleotides read TGTGCCAGCAGCTTAAGACAGGGGAACACTGAAGCTTTCTTT. The rearrangement uses TRBV7-2 and TRBJ1-1; 7 nucleotides align to TRBD1. Germline lookup yields CDR1 SGHTA and CDR2 FQGNSA. V was pared by 2 bases and J by 1 base, with 1 base of the junction left unmatched. The CDR3 runs 14 residues.

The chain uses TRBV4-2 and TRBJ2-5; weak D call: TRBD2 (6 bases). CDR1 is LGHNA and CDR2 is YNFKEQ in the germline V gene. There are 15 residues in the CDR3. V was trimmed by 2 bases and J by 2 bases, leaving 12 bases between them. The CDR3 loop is CASSQFGGKQETQYF. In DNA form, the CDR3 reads TGTGCCAGCAGCCAATTTGGCGGGAAGCAAGAGACCCAGTACTTC.

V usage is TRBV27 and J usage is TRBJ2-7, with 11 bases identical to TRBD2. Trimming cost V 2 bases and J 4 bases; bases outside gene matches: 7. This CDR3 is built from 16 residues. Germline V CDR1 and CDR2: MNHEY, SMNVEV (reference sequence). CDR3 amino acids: CASSLATSGSGYEQYF. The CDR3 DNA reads TGTGCCAGCAGTTTAGCTACTAGCGGGAGCGGGTACGAGCAGTACTTC.

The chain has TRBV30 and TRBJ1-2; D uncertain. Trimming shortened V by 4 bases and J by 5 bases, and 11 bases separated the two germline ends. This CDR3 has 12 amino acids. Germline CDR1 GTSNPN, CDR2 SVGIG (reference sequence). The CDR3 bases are TGTGCCTGGAATAGAGGAGTATATGGCTACACCTTC. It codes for CAWNRGVYGYTF.

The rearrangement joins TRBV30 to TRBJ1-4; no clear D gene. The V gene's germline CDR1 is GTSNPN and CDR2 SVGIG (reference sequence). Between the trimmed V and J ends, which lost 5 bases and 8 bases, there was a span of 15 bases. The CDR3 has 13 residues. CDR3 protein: CAWGAAQREKLFF. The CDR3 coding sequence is TGTGCCTGGGGCGCGGCCCAAAGGGAAAAACTGTTTTTT.

CDR3 sequence: CASSLEVSGRAGANVLTF. The CDR3 DNA reads TGTGCCAGCAGCTTAGAGGTTAGCGGGAGGGCCGGGGCCAACGTCCTGACTTTC. The chain carries TRBV11-2 and TRBJ2-6; TRBD2 matches 11 bases. This CDR3 spans 18 amino acids. The germline V gene has CDR1 SGHAT and CDR2 FQNNGV. Trimming cost V 0 bases and J 4 bases; bases outside gene matches: 5.

In DNA form, the CDR3 reads TGTGCCAGCAGCGCCGGGACACTCTACGAGCAGTACTTC. Protein product: CASSAGTLYEQYF. J is TRBJ2-7 and V is TRBV9; TRBD1 is a possible D gene (6 bases). This CDR3 region has 13 residues. V lost 3 bases, J lost 3 bases, and 10 bases lay in between. The germline gives CDR1 SGDLS, CDR2 YYNGEE. Full variable domain (remainder filled in from reference TRBV9 and TRBJ2-7): DSGVTQTPKHLITATGQRVTLRCSPRSGDLSVYWYQQSLDQGLQFLIQYYNGEERAKGNILERFSAQQFPDLHSELNLSSLELGDSALYFCASSAGTLYEQYFGPGTRLTVT.

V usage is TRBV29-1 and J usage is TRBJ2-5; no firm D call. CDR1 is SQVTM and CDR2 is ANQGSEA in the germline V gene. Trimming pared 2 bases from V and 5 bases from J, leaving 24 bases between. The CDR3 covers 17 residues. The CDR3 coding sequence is TGCAGCGTTGAACGTCTGCGGTTAGGTAGTCGGTCGGAGACCCAGTACTTC. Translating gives CSVERLRLGSRSETQYF.

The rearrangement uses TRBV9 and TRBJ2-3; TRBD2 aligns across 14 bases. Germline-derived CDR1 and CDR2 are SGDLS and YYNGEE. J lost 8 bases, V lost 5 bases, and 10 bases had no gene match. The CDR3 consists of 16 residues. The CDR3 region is CASRAGTSGSHGTQYF. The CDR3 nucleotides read TGTGCCAGCAGGGCCGGGACTAGCGGGAGCCACGGTACGCAGTATTTT.

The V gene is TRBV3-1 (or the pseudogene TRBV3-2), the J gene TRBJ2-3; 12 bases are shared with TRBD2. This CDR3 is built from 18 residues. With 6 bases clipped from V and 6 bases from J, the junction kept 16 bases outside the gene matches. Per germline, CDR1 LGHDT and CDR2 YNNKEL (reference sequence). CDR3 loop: CASSQPGLAGARPDTQYF. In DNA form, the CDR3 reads TGTGCCAGCAGTCAACCGGGACTAGCGGGCGCCCGTCCGGATACGCAGTATTTT.